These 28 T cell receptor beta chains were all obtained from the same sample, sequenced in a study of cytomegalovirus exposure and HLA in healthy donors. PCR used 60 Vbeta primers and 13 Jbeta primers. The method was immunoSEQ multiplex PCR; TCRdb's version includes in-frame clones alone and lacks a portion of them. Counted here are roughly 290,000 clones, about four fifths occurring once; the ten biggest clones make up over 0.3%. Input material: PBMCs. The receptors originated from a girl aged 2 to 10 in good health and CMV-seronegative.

Here the CDR3 DNA reads TGTGCCACCAGCAGGAGACAGGGCCGGGGAGGGACCCAGTACTTC. This gives the protein CATSRRQGRGGTQYF. The chain carries TRBV15 and TRBJ2-5; maybe TRBD1 (7 bases). Germline-derived CDR1 and CDR2 are LNHNV and YYDKDF (reference sequence). V was clipped by 3 bases and J by 7 bases, with 18 bases between them. The length of the CDR3 is 15 residues.

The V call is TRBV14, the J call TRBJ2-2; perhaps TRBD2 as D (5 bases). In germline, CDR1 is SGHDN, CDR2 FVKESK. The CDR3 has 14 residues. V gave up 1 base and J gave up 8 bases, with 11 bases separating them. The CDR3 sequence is CASSQASGSGELFF. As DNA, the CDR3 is TGTGCCAGCAGCCAAGCTTCGGGGTCAGGGGAGCTGTTTTTT.

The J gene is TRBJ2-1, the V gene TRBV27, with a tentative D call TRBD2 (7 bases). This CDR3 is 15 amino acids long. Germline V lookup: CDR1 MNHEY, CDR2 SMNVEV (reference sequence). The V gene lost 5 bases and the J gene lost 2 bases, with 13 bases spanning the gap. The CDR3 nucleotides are TGTGCCAGCAGTAAGAGGGGGGGTGCCTACAATGAGCAGTTCTTC. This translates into CASSKRGGAYNEQFF.

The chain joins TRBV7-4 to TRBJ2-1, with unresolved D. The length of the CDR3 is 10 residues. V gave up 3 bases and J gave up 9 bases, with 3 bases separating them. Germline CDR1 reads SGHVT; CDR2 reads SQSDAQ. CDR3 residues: CASSFSEQFF. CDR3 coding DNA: TGTGCCAGCAGCTTTAGTGAGCAGTTCTTC.

This CDR3 is CASSLVRSEAFF. CDR3 coding DNA: TGCGCCAGCAGCTTGGTGCGGTCTGAAGCTTTCTTT. The chain links TRBV5-1 to TRBJ1-1; D remains ambiguous. The CDR3 loop spans 12 amino acids. Trimming removed 0 bases at V and 6 bases at J, with 6 bases between. In germline, CDR1 is SGHRS, CDR2 YFSETQ.

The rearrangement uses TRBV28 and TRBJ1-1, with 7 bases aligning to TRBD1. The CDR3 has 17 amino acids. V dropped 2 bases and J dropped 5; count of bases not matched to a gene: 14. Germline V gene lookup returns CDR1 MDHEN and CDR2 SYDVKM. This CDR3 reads CASSLLSRGLGSTEAFF. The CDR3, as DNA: TGTGCCAGCAGTTTACTGTCCAGGGGGTTAGGGTCAACTGAAGCTTTCTTT. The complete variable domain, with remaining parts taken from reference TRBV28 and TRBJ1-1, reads DVKVTQSSRYLVKRTGEKVFLECVQDMDHENMFWYRQDPGLGLRLIYFSYDVKMKEKGDIPEGYSVSREKKERFSLILESASTNQTSMYLCASSLLSRGLGSTEAFFGQGTRLTVV.

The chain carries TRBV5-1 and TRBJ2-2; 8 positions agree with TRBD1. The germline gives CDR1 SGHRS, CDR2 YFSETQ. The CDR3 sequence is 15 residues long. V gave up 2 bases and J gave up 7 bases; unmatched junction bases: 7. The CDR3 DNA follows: TGCGCCAGCAGCTTTGGACAGGGAATTGGCGGGGAGCTGTTTTTT. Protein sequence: CASSFGQGIGGELFF.

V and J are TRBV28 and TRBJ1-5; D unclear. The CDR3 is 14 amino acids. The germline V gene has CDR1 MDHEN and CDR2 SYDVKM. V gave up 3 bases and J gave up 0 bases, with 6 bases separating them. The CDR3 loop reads CASSFAVSNQPQHF. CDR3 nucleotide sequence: TGTGCCAGCAGTTTCGCAGTTAGCAATCAGCCCCAGCATTTT.

The CDR3 nucleotides are TGTGCCAGCAGCCCGGCTAGGGGTAACCCAAAGGAAGATACGCAGTATTTT. It translates to CASSPARGNPKEDTQYF. V and J are TRBV11-3 and TRBJ2-3, with a possible D match to TRBD1 (5 bases). CDR3 length: 17 amino acids. V was pared by 5 bases and J by 5 bases, with 23 bases between. From germline, CDR1 is SGHNT and CDR2 YENEEA.

CDR3: CASSYLDRGSTEAFF. The CDR3 DNA is TGTGCCAGCAGCTACCTAGACAGGGGAAGCACTGAAGCTTTCTTT. The V and J genes are TRBV5-5 and TRBJ1-1; 8 bases are shared with TRBD1. Germline V gene data show CDR1 as SGHKS and CDR2 as YYEKEE (reference sequence). The V segment lost 3 bases and the J segment 4 bases; nucleotides outside the gene matches: 8. This CDR3 has 15 amino acids.

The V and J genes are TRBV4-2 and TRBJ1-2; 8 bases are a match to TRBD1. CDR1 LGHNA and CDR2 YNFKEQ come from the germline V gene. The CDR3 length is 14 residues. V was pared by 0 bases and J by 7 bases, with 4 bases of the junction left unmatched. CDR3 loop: CASSQERTGGGYTF. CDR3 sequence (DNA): TGTGCCAGCAGCCAAGAACGAACAGGGGGTGGCTACACCTTC.

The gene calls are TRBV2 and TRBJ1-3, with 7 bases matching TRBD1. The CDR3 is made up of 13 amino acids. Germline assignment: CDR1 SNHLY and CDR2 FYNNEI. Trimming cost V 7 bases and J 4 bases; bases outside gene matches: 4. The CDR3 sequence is CASNDRDGNTIYF. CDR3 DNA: TGTGCCAGCAACGACAGGGACGGAAACACCATATATTTT.

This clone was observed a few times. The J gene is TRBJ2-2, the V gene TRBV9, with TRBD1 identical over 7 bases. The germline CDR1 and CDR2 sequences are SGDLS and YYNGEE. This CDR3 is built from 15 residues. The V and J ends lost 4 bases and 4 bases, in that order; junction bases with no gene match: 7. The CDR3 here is CASSLTGAGTGELFF. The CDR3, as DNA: TGTGCCAGCAGCCTCACAGGGGCGGGCACCGGGGAGCTGTTTTTT.

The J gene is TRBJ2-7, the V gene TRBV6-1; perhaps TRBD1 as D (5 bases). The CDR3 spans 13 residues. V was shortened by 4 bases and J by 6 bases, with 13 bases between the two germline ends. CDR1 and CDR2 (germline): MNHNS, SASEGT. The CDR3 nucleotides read TGTGCCAGCAGTGGGACCGGACATCGCGAGCAGTACTTC. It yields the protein CASSGTGHREQYF.

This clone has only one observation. CDR3 bases: TGTGCCACCAGCAGAGGTGGGACAGGGTATGCCGGGGAGCTGTTTTTT. Its protein product is CATSRGGTGYAGELFF. The chain carries TRBV15 and TRBJ2-2, with 9 bases lining up with TRBD1. With V trimmed by 1 base and J by 6 bases, 6 bases remained unmatched. CDR1 and CDR2 from the germline V gene are LNHNV and YYDKDF (reference sequence). The CDR3 covers 16 residues.

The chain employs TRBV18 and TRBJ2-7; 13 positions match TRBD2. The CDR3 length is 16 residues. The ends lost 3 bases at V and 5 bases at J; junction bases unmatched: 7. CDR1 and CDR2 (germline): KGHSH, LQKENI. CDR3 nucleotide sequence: TGTGCCAGCTCACCGCGACTAGCGGGAGGTTTAGACGAGCAGTACTTC. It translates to CASSPRLAGGLDEQYF.

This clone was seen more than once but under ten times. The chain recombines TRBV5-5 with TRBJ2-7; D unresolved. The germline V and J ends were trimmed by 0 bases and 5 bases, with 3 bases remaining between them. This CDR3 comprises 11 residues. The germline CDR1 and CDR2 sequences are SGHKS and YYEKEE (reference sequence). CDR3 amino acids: CASSLADEQYF. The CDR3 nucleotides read TGTGCCAGCAGCTTGGCGGACGAGCAGTACTTC.

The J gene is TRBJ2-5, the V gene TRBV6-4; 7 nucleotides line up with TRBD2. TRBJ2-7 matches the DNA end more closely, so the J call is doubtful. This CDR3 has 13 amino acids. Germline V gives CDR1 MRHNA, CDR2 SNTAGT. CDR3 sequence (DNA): TGTGCCAGCAGTGAGGTAGCGGGCTACGAGCAGTACTTC. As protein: CASSEVAGYEQYF.

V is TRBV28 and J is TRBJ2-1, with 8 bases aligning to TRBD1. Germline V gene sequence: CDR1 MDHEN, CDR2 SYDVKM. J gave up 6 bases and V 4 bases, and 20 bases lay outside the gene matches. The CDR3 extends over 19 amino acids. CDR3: CASSSLLASPGQAINEQFF. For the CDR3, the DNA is TGTGCCAGCAGTTCACTGCTCGCCTCCCCGGGACAGGCCATCAATGAGCAGTTCTTC.

The CDR3 is CASSLDRGPGGEQYF. Here the CDR3 DNA reads TGTGCCAGCAGTTTGGATAGGGGCCCAGGGGGCGAGCAGTACTTC. The V and J genes are TRBV28 and TRBJ2-7, with TRBD1 matching 7 bases. Trimming took 3 bases from V and 6 from J; bases not matched to a gene: 11. Germline values: CDR1 MDHEN, CDR2 SYDVKM. The CDR3 contains 15 residues.

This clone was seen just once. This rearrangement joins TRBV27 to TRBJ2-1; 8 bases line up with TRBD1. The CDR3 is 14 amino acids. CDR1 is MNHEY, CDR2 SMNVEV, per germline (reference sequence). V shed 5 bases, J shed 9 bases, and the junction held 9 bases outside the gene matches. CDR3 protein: CASSPTGAGGEQFF. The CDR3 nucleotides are TGTGCCAGCAGTCCGACAGGGGCCGGGGGTGAGCAGTTCTTC.

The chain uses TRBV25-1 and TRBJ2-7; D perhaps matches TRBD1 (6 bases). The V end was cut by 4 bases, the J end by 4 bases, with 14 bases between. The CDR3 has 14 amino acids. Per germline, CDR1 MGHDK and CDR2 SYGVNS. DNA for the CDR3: TGTGCCAGCAGTGCAGCAGGACAGATGTACGAGCAGTACTTC. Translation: CASSAAGQMYEQYF.

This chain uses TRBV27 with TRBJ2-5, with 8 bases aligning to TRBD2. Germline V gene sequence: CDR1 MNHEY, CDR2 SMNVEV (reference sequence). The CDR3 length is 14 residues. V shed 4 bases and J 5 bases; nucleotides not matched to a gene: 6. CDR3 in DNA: TGTGCCAGCAGTTATCGGGGGGGCGTTGAGACCCAGTACTTC. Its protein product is CASSYRGGVETQYF.

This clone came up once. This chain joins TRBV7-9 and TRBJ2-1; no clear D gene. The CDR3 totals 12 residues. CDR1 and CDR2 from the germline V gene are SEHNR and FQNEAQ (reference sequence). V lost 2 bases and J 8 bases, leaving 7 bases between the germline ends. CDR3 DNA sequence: TGTGCCAGCAGCTTACGAGTCCATGAGCAGTTCTTC. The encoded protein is CASSLRVHEQFF.

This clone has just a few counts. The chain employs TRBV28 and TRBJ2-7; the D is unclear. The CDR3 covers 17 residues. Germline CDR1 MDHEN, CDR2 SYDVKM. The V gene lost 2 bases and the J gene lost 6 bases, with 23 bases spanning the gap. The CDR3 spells CASSLDPDGGSGREQYF. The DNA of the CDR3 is TGTGCCAGCAGTTTAGATCCCGATGGTGGCTCGGGTCGCGAGCAGTACTTC.

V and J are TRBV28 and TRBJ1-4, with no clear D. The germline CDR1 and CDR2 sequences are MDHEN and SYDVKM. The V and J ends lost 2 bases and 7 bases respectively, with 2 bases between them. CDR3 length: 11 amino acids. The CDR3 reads CASSLREKLFF. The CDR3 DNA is TGTGCCAGCAGTTTACGTGAAAAACTGTTTTTT.

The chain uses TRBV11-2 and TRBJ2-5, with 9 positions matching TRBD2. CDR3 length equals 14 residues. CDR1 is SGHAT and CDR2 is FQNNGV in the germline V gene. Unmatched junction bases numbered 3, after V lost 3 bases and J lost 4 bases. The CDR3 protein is CASSLGTSRETQYF. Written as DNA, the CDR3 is TGTGCCAGCAGCTTGGGGACTAGCAGAGAGACCCAGTACTTC.

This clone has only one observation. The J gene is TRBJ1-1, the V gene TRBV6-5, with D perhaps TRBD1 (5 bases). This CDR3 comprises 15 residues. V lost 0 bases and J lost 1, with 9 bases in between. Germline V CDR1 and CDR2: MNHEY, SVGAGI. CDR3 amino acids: CASSYSPRGNTEAFF. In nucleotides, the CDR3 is TGTGCCAGCAGTTACTCCCCTAGGGGGAACACTGAAGCTTTCTTT.